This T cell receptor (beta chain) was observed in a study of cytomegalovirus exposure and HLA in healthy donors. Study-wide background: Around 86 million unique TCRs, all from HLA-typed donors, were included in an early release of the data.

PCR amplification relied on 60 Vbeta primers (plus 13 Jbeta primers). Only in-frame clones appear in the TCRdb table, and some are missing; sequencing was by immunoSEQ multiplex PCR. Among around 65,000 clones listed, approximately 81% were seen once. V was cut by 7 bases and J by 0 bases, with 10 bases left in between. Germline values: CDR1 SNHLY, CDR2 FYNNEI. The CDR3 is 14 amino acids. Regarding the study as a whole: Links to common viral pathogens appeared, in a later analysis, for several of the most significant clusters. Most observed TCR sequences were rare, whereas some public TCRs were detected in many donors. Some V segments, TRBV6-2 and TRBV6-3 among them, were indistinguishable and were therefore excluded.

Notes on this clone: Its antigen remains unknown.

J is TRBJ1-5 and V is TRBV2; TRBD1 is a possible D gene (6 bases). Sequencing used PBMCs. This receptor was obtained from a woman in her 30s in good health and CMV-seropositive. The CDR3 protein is CASKDSFSNQPQHF. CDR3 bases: TGTGCCAGCAAGGACAGTTTTAGCAATCAGCCCCAGCATTTT.